These 3 T cell receptor beta chains were all obtained from the same sample, sequenced in a study of blood T cell repertoires in COVID-19 (dated by TCRdb to 2018 to 2020). Libraries were constructed by the immunoSEQ multiplex PCR assay. Not all clones reach the TCRdb copy of this immuneACCESS table, which keeps in-frame sequences only. Checked studies attribute under half of the gap to unresolved V genes and leave the rest unexplained. A total of under 250,000 clones appear in this sample, roughly 85% of them only once. The top ten clones comprise under 3% of the sample. The sequencing sample was made of peripheral blood. These receptors all come from a woman between 35 and 50 years old with active or convalescent COVID-19.

The chain employs TRBV5-1 and TRBJ2-2; 7 positions match TRBD2. CDR3 length: 16 amino acids. V dropped 0 bases and J dropped 0; count of bases not matched to a gene: 2. Germline V gene data show CDR1 as SGHRS and CDR2 as YFSETQ. CDR3 sequence (DNA): TGCGCCAGCAGCTTGGTAGCGGGTTCGAACACCGGGGAGCTGTTTTTT. Encoded protein: CASSLVAGSNTGELFF.

The rearrangement links TRBV3-1 (or the pseudogene TRBV3-2) to TRBJ1-5, with D unresolved. The CDR3 totals 15 residues. Trimming pared 1 base from V and 1 base from J, leaving 8 bases between. The V gene's germline CDR1 is LGHDT and CDR2 YNNKEL (reference sequence). CDR3 in amino acids: CASSQAHLSNQPQHF. The CDR3, as DNA: TGTGCCAGCAGCCAAGCCCATCTAAGCAATCAGCCCCAGCATTTT.

The chain recombines TRBV30 with TRBJ1-2; D possibly corresponds to TRBD1 (6 bases). Trimming removed 2 bases at V and 8 bases at J, with 21 bases between. Per the germline V gene, CDR1 is GTSNPN and CDR2 is SVGIG (reference sequence). The CDR3 spans 15 residues. The CDR3 loop is CAWSPGAGESTGYTF. As DNA, the CDR3 is TGTGCCTGGAGTCCTGGGGCAGGGGAGTCAACCGGCTACACCTTC.